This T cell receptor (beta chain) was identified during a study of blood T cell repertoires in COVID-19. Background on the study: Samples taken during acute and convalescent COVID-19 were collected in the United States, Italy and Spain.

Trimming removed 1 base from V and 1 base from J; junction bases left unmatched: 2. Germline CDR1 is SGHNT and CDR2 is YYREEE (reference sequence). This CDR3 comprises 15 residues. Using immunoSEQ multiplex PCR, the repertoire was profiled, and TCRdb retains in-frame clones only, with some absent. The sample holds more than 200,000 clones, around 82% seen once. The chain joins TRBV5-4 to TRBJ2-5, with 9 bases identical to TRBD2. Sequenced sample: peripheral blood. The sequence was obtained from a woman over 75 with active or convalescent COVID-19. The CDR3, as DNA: TGTGCCAGCAGCTTGACTAGCGGGCTCCAAGAGACCCAGTACTTC. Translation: CASSLTSGLQETQYF.